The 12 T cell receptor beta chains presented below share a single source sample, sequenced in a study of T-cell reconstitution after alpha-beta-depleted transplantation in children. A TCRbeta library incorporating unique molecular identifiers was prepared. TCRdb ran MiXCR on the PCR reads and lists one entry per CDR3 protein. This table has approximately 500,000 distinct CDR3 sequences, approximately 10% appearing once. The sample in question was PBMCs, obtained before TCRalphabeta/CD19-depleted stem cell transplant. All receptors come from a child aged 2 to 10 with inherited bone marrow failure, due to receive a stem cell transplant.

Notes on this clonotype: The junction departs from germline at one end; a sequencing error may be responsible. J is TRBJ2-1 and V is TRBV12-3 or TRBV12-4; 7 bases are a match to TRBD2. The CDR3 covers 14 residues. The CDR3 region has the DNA TGTGCCAGCAGCTTAGCGGGTGGGCAAGATGAGCAGTTCTTC. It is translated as CASSLAGGQDEQFF.

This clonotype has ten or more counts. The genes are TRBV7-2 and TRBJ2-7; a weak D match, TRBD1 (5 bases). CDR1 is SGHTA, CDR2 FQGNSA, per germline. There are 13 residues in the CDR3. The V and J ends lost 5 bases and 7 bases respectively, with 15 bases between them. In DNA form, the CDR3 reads TGTGCCAGCAGCCTTCAGGGTATTGGGGAGCAGTACTTC. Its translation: CASSLQGIGEQYF.

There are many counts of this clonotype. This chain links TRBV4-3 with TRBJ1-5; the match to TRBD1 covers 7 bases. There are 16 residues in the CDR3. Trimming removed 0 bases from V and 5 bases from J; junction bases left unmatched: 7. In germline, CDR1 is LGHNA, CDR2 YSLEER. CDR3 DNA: TGCGCCAGCAGCCAAGAGGCGGGCAGGGGGGATCAGCCCCAGCATTTT. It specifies CASSQEAGRGDQPQHF.

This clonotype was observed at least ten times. The CDR3 region is CASSSVGFNYGYTF. The CDR3, as DNA: TGTGCCAGCAGTTCCGTCGGGTTTAACTATGGCTACACCTTC. The rearrangement uses TRBV6-5 and TRBJ1-2; D gene unclear. Germline assignment: CDR1 MNHEY and CDR2 SVGAGI. V dropped 4 bases and J dropped 1 base, with 10 bases sitting between them. The CDR3 consists of 14 residues.

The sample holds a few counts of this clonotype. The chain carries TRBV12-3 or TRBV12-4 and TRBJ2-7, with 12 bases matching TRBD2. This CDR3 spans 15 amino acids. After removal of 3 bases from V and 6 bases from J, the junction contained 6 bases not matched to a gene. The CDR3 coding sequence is TGTGCCAGCAGTTTCTCTGCGGGACTAGCGGGCGAGCAGTACTTC. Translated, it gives CASSFSAGLAGEQYF.

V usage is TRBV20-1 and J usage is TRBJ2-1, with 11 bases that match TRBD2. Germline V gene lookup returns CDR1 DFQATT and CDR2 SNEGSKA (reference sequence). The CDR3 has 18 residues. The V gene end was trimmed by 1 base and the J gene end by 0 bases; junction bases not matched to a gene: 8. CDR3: CSARADGTSGSSYNEQFF. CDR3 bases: TGCAGTGCTAGAGCCGATGGTACTAGCGGGAGCTCCTACAATGAGCAGTTCTTC.

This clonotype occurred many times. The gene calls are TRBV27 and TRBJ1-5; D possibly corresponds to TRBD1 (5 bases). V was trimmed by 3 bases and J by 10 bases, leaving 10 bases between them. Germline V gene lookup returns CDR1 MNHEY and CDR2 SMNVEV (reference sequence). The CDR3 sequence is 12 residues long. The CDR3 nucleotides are TGTGCCAGCAGTTTCTCGGGGCACCCCCAGCATTTT. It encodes CASSFSGHPQHF.

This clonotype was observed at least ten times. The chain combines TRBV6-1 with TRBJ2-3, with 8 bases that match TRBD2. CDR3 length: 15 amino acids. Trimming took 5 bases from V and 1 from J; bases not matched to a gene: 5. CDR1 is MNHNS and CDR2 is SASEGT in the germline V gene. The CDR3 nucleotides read TGTGCCAGCAGTACCCACGGGAGGGGCACAGATACGCAGTATTTT. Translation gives CASSTHGRGTDTQYF.

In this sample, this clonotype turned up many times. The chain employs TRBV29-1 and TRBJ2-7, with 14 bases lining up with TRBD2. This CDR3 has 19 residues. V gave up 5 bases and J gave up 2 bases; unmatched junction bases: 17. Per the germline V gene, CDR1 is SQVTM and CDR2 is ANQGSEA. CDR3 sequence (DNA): TGCAGCGTTCTGTATTACAGGGACTCGGGACTAGCGGGAGCCTACGAGCAGTACTTC. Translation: CSVLYYRDSGLAGAYEQYF.

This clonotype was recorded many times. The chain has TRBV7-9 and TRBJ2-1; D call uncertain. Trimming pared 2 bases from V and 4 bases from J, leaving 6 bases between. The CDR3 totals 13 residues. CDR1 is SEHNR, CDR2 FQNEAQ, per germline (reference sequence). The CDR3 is CASSLQEYNEQFF. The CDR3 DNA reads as TGTGCCAGCAGCTTACAGGAATACAATGAGCAGTTCTTC.

CDR3 coding DNA: TGTGCCAGCAGCTTTTATTCAAGGGGGCGCACCGGGGAGCTGTTTTTT. Residues: CASSFYSRGRTGELFF. The chain links TRBV7-2 to TRBJ2-2, with 7 bases fitting TRBD1. The CDR3 runs 16 residues. V lost 3 bases, J lost 4 bases, and 8 bases stayed unmatched. Germline CDR1 SGHTA, CDR2 FQGNSA. The entire variable domain, with the rest obtained from reference TRBV7-2 and TRBJ2-2, is as follows: GAGVSQSPSNKVTEKGKDVELRCDPISGHTALYWYRQSLGQGLEFLIYFQGNSAPDKSGLPSDRFSAERTGGSVSTLTIQRTQQEDSAVYLCASSFYSRGRTGELFFGEGSRLTVL.

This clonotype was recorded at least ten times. The CDR3, as DNA: TGTGCCAGCAGCTTAGTCCCGGGACTAGGACACCAAGAGACCCAGTACTTC. Encoded protein: CASSLVPGLGHQETQYF. The V and J genes are TRBV7-8 and TRBJ2-5; TRBD2 matches at 8 bases. The CDR3 runs 17 residues. Per the germline V gene, CDR1 is SGHVS and CDR2 is FQNEAQ. Germline trimming cut 1 base from V and 0 bases from J; bases unmatched to any gene: 7.